This entry lists 4 T cell receptor beta chains sequenced from one sample in a study of blood T cell repertoires in COVID-19. The method was immunoSEQ multiplex PCR; TCRdb's version includes in-frame clones alone and lacks a portion of them. The data show roughly 500,000 clones, approximately 85% seen once. Material: peripheral blood. The receptor set was obtained from a human donor in a cohort sampled during active COVID-19.

This sequence joins TRBV7-9 and TRBJ1-1, with 9 bases fitting TRBD1. J was trimmed by 3 bases and V by 8 bases; bases with no gene match: 4. The CDR3 totals 13 residues. Germline assignment: CDR1 SEHNR and CDR2 FQNEAQ (reference sequence). The CDR3 DNA follows: TGTGCCAGCTTACAGGGGGCTTACACTGAAGCTTTCTTT. Protein product: CASLQGAYTEAFF.

The gene calls are TRBV6-5 and TRBJ1-3; D ambiguous. Per the germline V gene, CDR1 is MNHEY and CDR2 is SVGAGI. The CDR3 covers 16 residues. V was shortened by 0 bases and J by 1 base, with 10 bases between the two germline ends. The CDR3, as DNA: TGTGCCAGCAGTTACTCCCGAATCGGGTCTGGAAACACCATATATTTT. As protein: CASSYSRIGSGNTIYF.

The chain recombines TRBV5-4 with TRBJ2-5, with TRBD2 identical over 8 bases. This CDR3 has 15 amino acids. CDR1 SGHNT and CDR2 YYREEE come from the germline V gene (reference sequence). V lost 0 bases to trimming and J lost 5 bases; unmatched junction nucleotides: 6. CDR3 in DNA: TGTGCCAGCAGCTTGGGGGCGGGAGGACGGGAGACCCAGTACTTC. Amino acids: CASSLGAGGRETQYF.

A single count supports this clone. This chain connects TRBV19 to TRBJ1-2; perhaps TRBD1 as D (6 bases). Germline assignment: CDR1 LNHDA and CDR2 SQIVND (reference sequence). The length of the CDR3 is 12 residues. The germline V and J ends were trimmed by 7 bases and 2 bases, with 8 bases remaining between them. The CDR3 DNA follows: TGTGCCAGTACCCAGGGGAACTATGGCTACACCTTC. This codes for CASTQGNYGYTF.